The 13 T cell receptor beta chains in this list originate from one sample, sequenced in a study of shared clonotypes between healthy human individuals. Generated by immunoSEQ multiplex PCR, the TCRdb table keeps only in-frame clones and is missing some. The table includes a few million clones, about nine tenths detected once. The material sequenced was naive CD4+ T cells from PBMCs. Regarding subset: CD45RA+ positively selected. The receptors shown here come from a man aged 18 to 29 in good health. Some clones in this sample may be carry-over from other donors' samples.

The chain has TRBV11-3 and TRBJ2-2, with a possible D match to TRBD2 (5 bases). The CDR3 is 15 amino acids. Trimming removed 1 base at V and 5 bases at J, with 11 bases between. Germline assignment: CDR1 SGHNT and CDR2 YENEEA. CDR3: CASSLVGGGTGELFF. CDR3 in DNA: TGTGCCAGCAGCTTAGTTGGAGGTGGGACCGGGGAGCTGTTTTTT.

The genes are TRBV28 and TRBJ2-7; 10 bases are a match to TRBD1. V trimming: 1 base; J trimming: 2 bases; junction bases outside the gene matches: 5. Looked up from germline, CDR1 is MDHEN and CDR2 is SYDVKM. This CDR3 comprises 16 residues. CDR3 sequence reads: CASSLFGQGVAYEQYF. The DNA of the CDR3 is TGTGCCAGCAGTTTATTTGGACAGGGGGTGGCCTACGAGCAGTACTTC.

As to this clone: Distinct nucleotide sequences in the sample also encode this CDR3. The chain links TRBV5-1 to TRBJ2-2; 9 bases are shared with TRBD2. The CDR3 spans 16 residues. V trimming: 2 bases; J trimming: 2 bases; junction bases outside the gene matches: 4. Germline lookup yields CDR1 SGHRS and CDR2 YFSETQ. The CDR3 coding sequence is TGCGCCAGCAGCTTAATAGCGGGAGATAACACCGGGGAGCTGTTTTTT. Its translation: CASSLIAGDNTGELFF.

V and J are TRBV11-2 and TRBJ2-7, with 10 bases fitting TRBD2. The CDR3 sequence is 16 residues long. Germline lookup yields CDR1 SGHAT and CDR2 FQNNGV. Trimming took 5 bases from V and 7 from J; bases not matched to a gene: 14. In DNA, the CDR3 is TGTGCCAGCAGCCCACGGTTACTAGCGGGACTGGGGGAGCAGTACTTC. This gives the protein CASSPRLLAGLGEQYF.

V and J are TRBV2 and TRBJ2-5; a weak D match, TRBD2 (6 bases). V lost 2 bases, J lost 5 bases, and 18 bases lay in between. Germline CDR1 is SNHLY and CDR2 is FYNNEI. The CDR3 is 16 amino acids. For the CDR3, the DNA is TGTGCCAGCAGTGAAAGCGTCGTGTGGGAGGCGGAGACCCAGTACTTC. Translation gives CASSESVVWEAETQYF.

The chain joins TRBV5-5 to TRBJ2-1; 7 bases agree with TRBD1. The CDR3 spans 16 residues. The germline CDR1 and CDR2 sequences are SGHKS and YYEKEE (reference sequence). The V gene end was trimmed by 4 bases and the J gene end by 0 bases; junction bases not matched to a gene: 7. In DNA, the CDR3 is TGTGCCAGCAGCCATCGACAGGGACCCTCCTACAATGAGCAGTTCTTC. Encoded protein: CASSHRQGPSYNEQFF. Using reference TRBV5-5 and TRBJ2-1 for the parts outside the CDR3, the full variable domain is DAGVTQSPTHLIKTRGQQVTLRCSPISGHKSVSWYQQVLGQGPQFIFQYYEKEERGRGNFPDRFSARQFPNYSSELNVNALLLGDSALYLCASSHRQGPSYNEQFFGPGTRLTVL.

The gene calls are TRBV7-3 and TRBJ1-5, with D tentatively TRBD1 (5 bases). This CDR3 is built from 13 residues. The germline V gene has CDR1 SGHTA and CDR2 FQGTGA. V lost 0 bases and J 12 bases, leaving 12 bases between the germline ends. CDR3 region: CASSLTGGTLQHF. The CDR3 bases are TGTGCCAGCAGCTTAACGGGGGGTACGCTCCAGCATTTT.

V is TRBV28 and J is TRBJ2-6; TRBD1 is a possible D gene (5 bases). Trimming removed 4 bases from V and 3 bases from J, with 10 bases in between. CDR3 length: 15 amino acids. Looked up from germline, CDR1 is MDHEN and CDR2 is SYDVKM. This CDR3 is CASSYQGGGANVLTF. In DNA, the CDR3 is TGTGCCAGCAGTTACCAGGGTGGTGGGGCCAACGTCCTGACTTTC.

A few counts support this clone. The chain links TRBV27 to TRBJ2-2; D is ambiguous. Trimming shortened V by 5 bases and J by 6 bases, and 4 bases separated the two germline ends. The CDR3 covers 11 residues. Germline lookup yields CDR1 MNHEY and CDR2 SMNVEV (reference sequence). This CDR3 is CASSKAGELFF. The CDR3 DNA reads as TGTGCCAGCAGTAAAGCCGGGGAGCTGTTTTTT.

Regarding this clone: Other DNA sequences of this sample code for an identical CDR3. V is TRBV5-1 and J is TRBJ1-1, with TRBD1 identical over 7 bases. CDR1 SGHRS and CDR2 YFSETQ come from the germline V gene. This CDR3 is built from 14 residues. Germline trimming cut 3 bases from V and 0 bases from J; bases unmatched to any gene: 2. This CDR3 reads CASSWDSLNTEAFF. The CDR3 DNA is TGCGCCAGCAGCTGGGACAGCCTGAACACTGAAGCTTTCTTT.

CDR3 nucleotide sequence: TGTGCCAGCTCATCGAATATAGGCGGCTATGGCTACACCTTC. It encodes CASSSNIGGYGYTF. The chain joins TRBV18 to TRBJ1-2; D is unresolved. There are 14 residues in the CDR3. V lost 5 bases to trimming and J lost 4 bases, with 14 bases between them. Germline-derived CDR1 and CDR2 are KGHSH and LQKENI.

The V call is TRBV29-1, the J call TRBJ2-1, with D maybe TRBD2 (6 bases). The CDR3 contains 12 residues. The V gene lost 5 bases and the J gene lost 8 bases, with 13 bases spanning the gap. Germline CDR1 and CDR2: SQVTM and ANQGSEA. The CDR3 DNA follows: TGCAGCGTTTGGGGAGGTTGGGATGAGCAGTTCTTC. It is translated as CSVWGGWDEQFF.

The rearrangement uses TRBV4-3 and TRBJ2-1, with a tentative D call TRBD2 (7 bases). The CDR3 extends over 16 amino acids. Germline lookup yields CDR1 LGHNA and CDR2 YSLEER. V lost 4 bases, J lost 3 bases, and 16 bases lay in between. The CDR3: CASSPGGGRGYNEQFF. The CDR3 DNA reads as TGCGCCAGCAGCCCCGGGGGCGGGAGAGGCTACAATGAGCAGTTCTTC.